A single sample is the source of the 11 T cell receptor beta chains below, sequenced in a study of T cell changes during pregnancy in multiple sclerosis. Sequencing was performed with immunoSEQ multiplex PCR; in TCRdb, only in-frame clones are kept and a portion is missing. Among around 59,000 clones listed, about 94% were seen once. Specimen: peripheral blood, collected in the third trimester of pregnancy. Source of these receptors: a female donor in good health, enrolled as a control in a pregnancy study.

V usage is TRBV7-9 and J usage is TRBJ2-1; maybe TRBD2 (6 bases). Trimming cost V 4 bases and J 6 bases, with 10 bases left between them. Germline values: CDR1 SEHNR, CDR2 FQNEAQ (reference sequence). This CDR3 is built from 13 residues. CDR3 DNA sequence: TGTGCCAGCAGCTCTTCGACTAGCAATGAGCAGTTCTTC. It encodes CASSSSTSNEQFF.

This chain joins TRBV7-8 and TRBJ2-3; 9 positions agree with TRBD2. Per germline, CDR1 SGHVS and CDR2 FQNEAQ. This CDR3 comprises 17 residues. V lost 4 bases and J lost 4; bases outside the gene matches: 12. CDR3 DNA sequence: TGTGCCAGCAGCTCCAAACCAATTAGCGGGAGCCCAGATACGCAGTATTTT. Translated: CASSSKPISGSPDTQYF.

The CDR3 DNA sequence: TGTGCCAGCATCCTGACTAGCGGCAGCTCCTACAATGAGCAGTTCTTC. This encodes CASILTSGSSYNEQFF. The chain couples TRBV7-2 to TRBJ2-1; 9 nucleotides match TRBD2. Germline CDR1 is SGHTA and CDR2 is FQGNSA. Trimming cost V 7 bases and J 0 bases; bases outside gene matches: 7. The CDR3 runs to 16 residues. The complete variable domain, with remaining parts taken from reference TRBV7-2 and TRBJ2-1, reads GAGVSQSPSNKVTEKGKDVELRCDPISGHTALYWYRQSLGQGLEFLIYFQGNSAPDKSGLPSDRFSAERTGGSVSTLTIQRTQQEDSAVYLCASILTSGSSYNEQFFGPGTRLTVL.

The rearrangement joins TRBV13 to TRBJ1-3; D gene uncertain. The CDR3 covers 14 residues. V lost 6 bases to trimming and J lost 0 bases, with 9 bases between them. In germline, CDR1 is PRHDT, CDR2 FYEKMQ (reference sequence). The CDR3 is CASRFTSSGNTIYF. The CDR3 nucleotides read TGTGCCAGCAGATTCACGAGCTCTGGAAACACCATATATTTT.

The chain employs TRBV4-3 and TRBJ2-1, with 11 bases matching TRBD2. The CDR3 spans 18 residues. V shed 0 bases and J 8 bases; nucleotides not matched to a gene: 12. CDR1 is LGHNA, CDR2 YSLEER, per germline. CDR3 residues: CASSQDPLFSGGAHEQFF. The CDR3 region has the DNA TGCGCCAGCAGCCAAGATCCCCTCTTTAGCGGGGGGGCCCATGAGCAGTTCTTC.

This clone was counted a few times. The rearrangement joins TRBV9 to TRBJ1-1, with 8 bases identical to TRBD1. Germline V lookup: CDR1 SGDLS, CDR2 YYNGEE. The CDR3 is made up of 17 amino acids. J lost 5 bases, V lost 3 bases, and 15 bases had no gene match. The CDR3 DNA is TGTGCCAGCAGCGATTCCGGACAGGGAGTGGTTTGGACTGAAGCTTTCTTT. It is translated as CASSDSGQGVVWTEAFF.

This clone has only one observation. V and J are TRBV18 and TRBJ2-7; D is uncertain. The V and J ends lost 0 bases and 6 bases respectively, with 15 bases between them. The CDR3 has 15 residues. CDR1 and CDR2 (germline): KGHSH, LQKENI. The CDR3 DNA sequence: TGTGCCAGCTCACCACCGAGCGCACATCTGATCGAGCAGTACTTC. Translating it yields CASSPPSAHLIEQYF.

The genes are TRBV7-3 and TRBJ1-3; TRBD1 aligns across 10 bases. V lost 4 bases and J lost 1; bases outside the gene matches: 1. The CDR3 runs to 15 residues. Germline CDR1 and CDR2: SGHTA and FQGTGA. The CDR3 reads CASSSDRGSGNTIYF. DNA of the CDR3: TGTGCCAGCAGCTCGGACAGGGGGTCTGGAAACACCATATATTTT.

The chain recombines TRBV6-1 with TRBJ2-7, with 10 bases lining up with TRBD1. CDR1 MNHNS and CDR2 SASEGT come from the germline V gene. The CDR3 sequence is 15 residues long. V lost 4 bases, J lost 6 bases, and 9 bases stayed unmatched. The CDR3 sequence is CASSGLTGGLSEQYF. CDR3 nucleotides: TGTGCCAGCAGTGGATTGACAGGGGGCCTATCCGAGCAGTACTTC.

The CDR3 loop reads CASSLGQGARANYGYTF. The CDR3 DNA reads TGCGCCAGCAGCTTAGGTCAGGGGGCCCGAGCTAACTATGGCTACACCTTC. V is TRBV5-1 and J is TRBJ1-2; the match to TRBD1 covers 8 bases. Germline lookup yields CDR1 SGHRS and CDR2 YFSETQ. Trimming at V came to 2 bases and at J to 0 bases, leaving 9 bases not matched to a gene. The length of the CDR3 is 17 residues.

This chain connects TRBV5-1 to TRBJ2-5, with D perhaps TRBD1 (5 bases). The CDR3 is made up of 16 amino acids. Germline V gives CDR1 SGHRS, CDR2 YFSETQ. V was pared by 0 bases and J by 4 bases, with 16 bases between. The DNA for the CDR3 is TGCGCCAGCAGCTTGGAGGGGCTAGTGGTTAGAGAGACCCAGTACTTC. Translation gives CASSLEGLVVRETQYF.